The text below deals with one TCR beta chain. The data stem from a study of shared clonotypes between healthy human individuals. Study details: Per-donor plates numbered three CD4 naive, three CD4 memory, two CD8 naive and one CD8 memory.

This CDR3 has 14 amino acids. V was trimmed by 4 bases and J by 0 bases, leaving 10 bases between them. CDR1 is SGHRS, CDR2 YFSETQ, per germline. Only in-frame clones appear in the TCRdb table, and some are missing; sequencing was by immunoSEQ multiplex PCR. The repertoire has about 2.4 million clones, approximately 94% of them found once; the top ten carry approximately 0.35%. The chain links TRBV5-1 to TRBJ1-1; D remains ambiguous. Sample: naive CD4+ T cells from PBMCs. Subset denoted: CD45RA+ positively selected. The sequence was collected from a man aged 18 to 29 in good health. Some clones in this sample may be carry-over from other donors' samples. This CDR3 is CASSNQGLNTEAFF. The CDR3 DNA reads TGCGCCAGCAGCAACCAAGGATTGAACACTGAAGCTTTCTTT.